One and the same sample provided the 21 T cell receptor beta chains below, sequenced in a study of blood T cell repertoires in COVID-19. Assay: immunoSEQ multiplex PCR; the TCRdb copy retains only in-frame clones and omits some. The table has 200,000 to 250,000 clones, 70% to 85% seen once. Sample: PBMCs or T cells enriched from blood (not recorded which). The receptors were sampled from a woman aged 60-75 years who had recovered from COVID-19.

The rearrangement links TRBV11-2 to TRBJ2-1, with 10 bases matching TRBD2. The CDR3 covers 16 residues. The V segment lost 5 bases and the J segment 3 bases; nucleotides outside the gene matches: 7. Germline values: CDR1 SGHAT, CDR2 FQNNGV. Here the CDR3 reads CASSIHSGRYYNEQFF. The CDR3 DNA reads as TGTGCCAGCAGCATCCATAGCGGGAGGTACTACAATGAGCAGTTCTTC.

This clone was observed a single time. The chain combines TRBV14 with TRBJ2-7; a possible D gene is TRBD1 (6 bases). Germline CDR1 and CDR2: SGHDN and FVKESK. The CDR3 is made up of 15 amino acids. The ends were cut back, 0 bases at V and 7 bases at J, with 16 bases in the middle. The CDR3 spells CASSQDFRGRLEQYF. As DNA, the CDR3 is TGTGCCAGCAGCCAAGATTTCAGGGGACGTCTGGAGCAGTACTTC.

V usage is TRBV25-1 and J usage is TRBJ2-2; possible D gene TRBD2, 6 bases. Germline V gene data show CDR1 as MGHDK and CDR2 as SYGVNS. V dropped 10 bases and J dropped 4 bases, with 16 bases sitting between them. This CDR3 spans 14 amino acids. Here the CDR3 DNA reads TGTGCCACCCAGCAGGCTAGCGCCACCGGGGAGCTGTTTTTT. It yields the protein CATQQASATGELFF.

The V gene is TRBV5-1, the J gene TRBJ2-1; 8 bases line up with TRBD1. The V gene's germline CDR1 is SGHRS and CDR2 YFSETQ. V was pared by 6 bases and J by 10 bases, with 12 bases of the junction left unmatched. CDR3 length equals 14 residues. DNA for the CDR3: TGCGCCAGCATATCGGGACAGGTCGACAGGGAGCAGTTCTTC. As protein: CASISGQVDREQFF.

The chain couples TRBV5-1 to TRBJ2-5; D perhaps matches TRBD1 (6 bases). Trimming took 4 bases from V and 3 from J, leaving 22 bases between them. The CDR3 runs to 17 residues. Germline lookup yields CDR1 SGHRS and CDR2 YFSETQ. CDR3 loop: CASSRLGQYLVEETQYF. CDR3 coding DNA: TGCGCCAGCAGCCGGCTCGGACAGTATTTGGTTGAAGAGACCCAGTACTTC.

This chain uses TRBV7-8 with TRBJ1-2, with D tentatively TRBD1 (6 bases). Trimming took 2 bases from V and 4 from J, leaving 17 bases between them. CDR1 is SGHVS, CDR2 FQNEAQ, per germline. CDR3 size: 16 residues. The CDR3, as DNA: TGTGCCAGCAGCTTAAATGTGGTACAGGGCGGCTATGGCTACACCTTC. This sequence encodes CASSLNVVQGGYGYTF.

In its sample, this clone is medium-sized. V gene TRBV7-8 combines with J gene TRBJ2-2; 9 bases are shared with TRBD2. The ends lost 3 bases at V and 7 bases at J; junction bases unmatched: 6. Germline V gene sequence: CDR1 SGHVS, CDR2 FQNEAQ. The CDR3 runs 15 residues. The CDR3 protein is CASSLYQREDGELFF. In DNA, the CDR3 is TGTGCCAGCAGCTTGTACCAGCGGGAGGACGGGGAGCTGTTTTTT.

This chain links TRBV5-4 with TRBJ2-7; TRBD2 aligns across 11 bases. CDR3 size: 16 residues. Germline CDR1 is SGHNT and CDR2 is YYREEE (reference sequence). V lost 4 bases, J lost 4 bases, and 10 bases stayed unmatched. The CDR3 protein is CASSAIAGGVNYEQYF. Here the CDR3 DNA reads TGTGCCAGCAGCGCGATAGCGGGGGGGGTAAATTACGAGCAGTACTTC. The full variable domain, in which reference TRBV5-4 and TRBJ2-7 provide the parts outside the CDR3, is ETGVTQSPTHLIKTRGQQVTLRCSSQSGHNTVSWYQQALGQGPQFIFQYYREEENGRGNFPPRFSGLQFPNYSSELNVNALELDDSALYLCASSAIAGGVNYEQYFGPGTRLTVT.

The genes are TRBV19 and TRBJ1-2, with 7 bases that match TRBD1. Germline V gene sequence: CDR1 LNHDA, CDR2 SQIVND (reference sequence). Germline trimming cut 6 bases from V and 6 bases from J; bases unmatched to any gene: 4. CDR3 length: 12 amino acids. CDR3 nucleotide sequence: TGTGCCAGTAGATCAGGGGGAAATGGCTACACCTTC. Translating it yields CASRSGGNGYTF.

The V call is TRBV4-1, the J call TRBJ2-5; TRBD2 matches at 14 bases. V lost 2 bases to trimming and J lost 5 bases; unmatched junction nucleotides: 4. CDR1 and CDR2 (germline): MGHRA, YSYEKL. The CDR3 consists of 16 residues. In DNA form, the CDR3 reads TGCGCCAGCAGCCAATTGGGACTAGCGGGAGTGGAGACCCAGTACTTC. Its translation is CASSQLGLAGVETQYF.

This clone appeared once. The chain employs TRBV5-1 and TRBJ2-7; D is ambiguous. This CDR3 contains 16 residues. In germline, CDR1 is SGHRS, CDR2 YFSETQ. Trimming pared 0 bases from V and 0 bases from J, leaving 13 bases between. The CDR3 here is CASSLAMAPSSYEQYF. As DNA, the CDR3 is TGCGCCAGCAGCTTGGCCATGGCTCCTAGCTCCTACGAGCAGTACTTC.

The V gene is TRBV13, the J gene TRBJ2-2, with 7 bases that match TRBD1. Germline values: CDR1 PRHDT, CDR2 FYEKMQ (reference sequence). Trimming cost V 3 bases and J 11 bases; bases outside gene matches: 3. The CDR3 is made up of 12 amino acids. In DNA form, the CDR3 reads TGTGCCAGCAGCTTTCGACAGGGTGAGCTGTTTTTT. As protein: CASSFRQGELFF.

This clone has more than one count but fewer than ten. The genes are TRBV15 and TRBJ2-5; 12 bases align to TRBD2. Trimming at V came to 6 bases and at J to 8 bases, leaving 7 bases not matched to a gene. The CDR3 sequence is 14 residues long. Germline-derived CDR1 and CDR2 are LNHNV and YYDKDF (reference sequence). For the CDR3, the DNA is TGTGCCACCAGTACTAGCGGGGGGTCGGATACCCAGTACTTC. Its translation is CATSTSGGSDTQYF. Full variable domain (rest looked up from reference TRBV15 and TRBJ2-5): DAMVIQNPRYQVTQFGKPVTLSCSQTLNHNVMYWYQQKSSQAPKLLFHYYDKDFNNEADTPDNFQSRRPNTSFCFLDIRSPGLGDTAMYLCATSTSGGSDTQYFGPGTRLLVL.

This clone occurred once. This chain connects TRBV19 to TRBJ1-1, with TRBD1 matching over 8 bases. This CDR3 comprises 17 residues. Trimming removed 3 bases from V and 0 bases from J; junction bases left unmatched: 9. The germline V gene encodes CDR1 LNHDA and CDR2 SQIVND (reference sequence). CDR3 residues: CASSIRGRVGMNTEAFF. The CDR3 region has the DNA TGTGCCAGTAGTATCAGGGGGCGAGTTGGCATGAACACTGAAGCTTTCTTT.

J is TRBJ2-5 and V is TRBV19; D not resolved. Trimming removed 3 bases at V and 9 bases at J, with 20 bases between. CDR1 is LNHDA, CDR2 SQIVND, per germline (reference sequence). CDR3 size: 15 residues. For the CDR3, the DNA is TGTGCCAGTAGTATGGGTAGTCGGCCGGGTTTGTCCCAGTACTTC. Protein product: CASSMGSRPGLSQYF.

The rearrangement uses TRBV27 and TRBJ2-5; tentative D call: TRBD1 (5 bases). The CDR3 has 14 amino acids. V lost 6 bases to trimming and J lost 7 bases, with 18 bases between them. CDR1 is MNHEY and CDR2 is SMNVEV in the germline V gene (reference sequence). CDR3 coding DNA: TGTGCCAGCAGCCCCAGGGCCCCCCCAGGGACCCAGTACTTC. Protein: CASSPRAPPGTQYF.

The rearrangement joins TRBV2 to TRBJ2-1, with D tentatively TRBD1 (6 bases). The CDR3 is 15 amino acids. Germline CDR1 SNHLY, CDR2 FYNNEI. V lost 7 bases, J lost 8 bases, and 21 bases lay in between. The CDR3 loop reads CASIPALWGRDEQFF. In nucleotides, the CDR3 is TGTGCCAGCATCCCCGCACTGTGGGGGCGGGATGAGCAGTTCTTC.

The chain has TRBV11-2 and TRBJ2-1; D might be TRBD2 (6 bases). V was trimmed by 3 bases and J by 7 bases, leaving 13 bases between them. This CDR3 comprises 14 residues. Germline V gene lookup returns CDR1 SGHAT and CDR2 FQNNGV. The CDR3 reads CASSLDGSRNEQFF. The CDR3 DNA reads as TGTGCCAGCAGCTTGGACGGGAGTAGGAATGAGCAGTTCTTC. The full variable domain, in which reference TRBV11-2 and TRBJ2-1 provide the parts outside the CDR3, is EAGVAQSPRYKIIEKRQSVAFWCNPISGHATLYWYQQILGQGPKLLIQFQNNGVVDDSQLPKDRFSAERLKGVDSTLKIQPAKLEDSAVYLCASSLDGSRNEQFFGPGTRLTVL.

The rearrangement joins TRBV27 to TRBJ2-1; weak D call: TRBD2 (6 bases). Germline V gene sequence: CDR1 MNHEY, CDR2 SMNVEV (reference sequence). The CDR3 contains 12 residues. V lost 6 bases to trimming and J lost 7 bases, with 10 bases between them. The CDR3 sequence: CASRGLDNEQFF. CDR3 DNA sequence: TGTGCCAGCAGGGGACTTGATAATGAGCAGTTCTTC.

A remark on this clone: The same CDR3 also results from other DNA sequences found in this sample. This chain uses TRBV7-8 with TRBJ1-1; D ambiguous. Germline V gene data show CDR1 as SGHVS and CDR2 as FQNEAQ. The CDR3 runs 13 residues. V lost 4 bases, J lost 0 bases, and 6 bases lay in between. This CDR3 is CASSSTVNTEAFF. CDR3 bases: TGTGCCAGCAGCTCTACGGTGAACACTGAAGCTTTCTTT.

V usage is TRBV13 and J usage is TRBJ1-1, with D unclear. This CDR3 is 12 amino acids long. V dropped 0 bases and J dropped 8 bases, with 7 bases sitting between them. CDR1 and CDR2 (germline): PRHDT, FYEKMQ (reference sequence). The CDR3 sequence is CASSLGAGEAFF. The CDR3 nucleotides are TGTGCCAGCAGCTTAGGGGCGGGGGAAGCTTTCTTT.